This TCR beta chain was obtained from a study of EBV T-cell therapy then PD-1 blockade in nasopharyngeal carcinoma. CDR3 length: 16 residues. In germline, CDR1 is MRHNA, CDR2 SNTAGT. V was clipped by 6 bases and J by 0 bases, with 12 bases between them. Assay: immunoSEQ multiplex PCR; the TCRdb copy retains only in-frame clones and omits some. The sample yields around 22,000 clones, approximately 83% seen once. This sample's treatment: AdE1-LMPpoly-expanded autologous EBV-specific T-cell therapy followed by anti-PD-1 nivolumab. This clone was seen a handful of times. Antigen specificity is unknown. The specimen comprised CD8+ T cells from blood, sampled at day -245 from a patient whose treatment included autologous EBV-specific T cells and nivolumab. This clonotype was obtained from a man in his forties with nasopharyngeal carcinoma. The chain couples TRBV6-4 to TRBJ2-6; D could derive from TRBD1 or TRBD2 (5 bases each). CDR3 loop: CASSGTAASGANVLTF. As DNA, the CDR3 is TGTGCCAGCAGCGGGACCGCGGCCTCTGGGGCCAACGTCCTGACTTTC.